Each of the 4 T cell receptor beta chains below was sequenced from the same sample in a study of cytotoxic CD8 clonotypes in ibrutinib-treated CLL. Profiled with immunoSEQ multiplex PCR; TCRdb holds only in-frame clones, not every one. Among tens of thousands of clones, roughly 57% were seen once, and the ten largest hold roughly 15%. Sample: PBMCs, taken after 12 months of ibrutinib treatment. Every receptor here comes from a human donor with chronic lymphocytic leukemia.

This clone was seen a handful of times. The V and J genes are TRBV10-2 and TRBJ2-7; no clear D. This CDR3 is 14 amino acids long. The germline gives CDR1 WSHSY, CDR2 SAAADI. Trimming took off 6 bases at V and 0 bases at J, with 12 bases between the two ends. CDR3 residues: CASSSSWSSYEQYF. The CDR3 DNA sequence: TGCGCCAGCAGCAGTAGCTGGAGCTCCTACGAGCAGTACTTC.

The V gene is TRBV7-2, the J gene TRBJ2-2; no definite D call. This CDR3 has 13 amino acids. Germline lookup yields CDR1 SGHTA and CDR2 FQGNSA. V was clipped by 7 bases and J by 7 bases, with 13 bases between them. In DNA form, the CDR3 reads TGTGCCAGCATACTCGGTATATACGGGGAGCTGTTTTTT. It translates to CASILGIYGELFF.

The rearrangement uses TRBV2 and TRBJ1-1, with D unresolved. Trimming removed 2 bases from V and 4 bases from J, with 8 bases in between. The CDR3 is 13 residues long. Germline V gives CDR1 SNHLY, CDR2 FYNNEI. In DNA, the CDR3 is TGTGCCAGCAGTGAAAGCTGGGTCACTGAAGCTTTCTTT. Translated, it gives CASSESWVTEAFF.

The DNA for the CDR3 is TGTGCCAGCAGCCAAGTACGGGCGGGCTACTACGAGCAGTACTTC. Amino acids: CASSQVRAGYYEQYF. The V gene is TRBV4-2, the J gene TRBJ2-7; TRBD2 is a possible D gene (5 bases). CDR3 size: 15 residues. V lost 1 base and J lost 3, with 13 bases in between. Germline V gene sequence: CDR1 LGHNA, CDR2 YNFKEQ.